The 30 T cell receptor beta chains presented below share a single source sample, sequenced in a study of CD8 T cells in ankylosing spondylitis. Findings of the study overall: Apparently characteristic of ankylosing spondylitis blood was a TCR beta motif (about eight highly homologous variants).

Antigens of these TCRs are unknown. TCRdb used MiXCR to reprocess the 5' RACE reads, holding one entry per CDR3 protein. The data hold around 480,000 distinct CDR3 sequences, with approximately 17% observed a single time. The sequencing input was blood, either unsorted or a sorted T cell fraction (not recorded which). The receptors derive from a male donor with ankylosing spondylitis.

This clonotype appeared a few times. The chain couples TRBV20-1 to TRBJ1-2, with D possibly TRBD1 on 5 matching bases. Deletions cut 1 base from V and 0 bases from J, with 15 bases between. The germline CDR1 and CDR2 sequences are DFQATT and SNEGSKA (reference sequence). This CDR3 has 16 residues. The CDR3: CSARGGGKGPNYGYTF. CDR3 sequence (DNA): TGCAGTGCTAGAGGTGGGGGAAAGGGTCCTAACTATGGCTACACCTTC.

This clonotype was detected only a few times. The rearrangement uses TRBV5-1 and TRBJ1-2, with D hard to call. This CDR3 has 13 residues. V was pared by 0 bases and J by 4 bases, with 7 bases between. CDR1 is SGHRS and CDR2 is YFSETQ in the germline V gene. The CDR3 loop reads CASSLDSVYGYTF. DNA for the CDR3: TGCGCCAGCAGCTTGGACAGTGTCTATGGCTACACCTTC.

This clonotype was seen at least ten times. A junction boundary mismatches the germline segment, possibly from a read error. The chain is built from TRBV7-2 and TRBJ2-5, with D perhaps matching TRBD1 (6 bases). CDR1 and CDR2 (germline): SGHTA, FQGNSA. This CDR3 is 15 amino acids long. The CDR3 nucleotides are TGTGCAAGCACACGACAGGATACTGTAGGGGAGACCCAGTACTTC. Amino acids: CASTRQDTVGETQYF.

The V call is TRBV6-5, the J call TRBJ1-6, with unresolved D. V was pared by 1 base and J by 6 bases, with 16 bases between. Germline V gives CDR1 MNHEY, CDR2 SVGAGI. This CDR3 region has 17 residues. The CDR3 loop is CASSYFPPENANSPLHF. The CDR3, as DNA: TGTGCCAGCAGTTACTTCCCGCCGGAAAACGCTAATTCACCCCTCCACTTT.

The chain joins TRBV20-1 to TRBJ2-3; TRBD1 matches at 7 bases. This CDR3 is 14 amino acids long. The V segment lost 4 bases and the J segment 4 bases; nucleotides outside the gene matches: 8. Germline V lookup: CDR1 DFQATT, CDR2 SNEGSKA (reference sequence). CDR3 nucleotide sequence: TGCAGTGCTACTAGACAGGGAATAGCAGATACGCAGTATTTT. This sequence encodes CSATRQGIADTQYF.

In this sample, this clonotype turned up a few times. The chain links TRBV12-3 or TRBV12-4 to TRBJ1-1; D not resolved. V lost 6 bases to trimming and J lost 0 bases, with 11 bases between them. CDR3 length: 14 amino acids. CDR3 DNA: TGTGCCAGCAGCAAGCAGGCAATGAACACTGAAGCTTTCTTT. This codes for CASSKQAMNTEAFF.

V is TRBV3-1 and J is TRBJ2-1; TRBD2 agrees at 7 bases. Looked up from germline, CDR1 is LGHDT and CDR2 is YNNKEL (reference sequence). Losses at the gene ends were 0 bases for V and 10 bases for J; bases not matched to a gene: 3. The CDR3 loop spans 13 amino acids. The DNA for the CDR3 is TGTGCCAGCAGCCAAGAGTGGGGAGGGGAGCAGTTCTTC. As protein: CASSQEWGGEQFF.

This clonotype appeared a single time. CDR3 sequence reads: CASSYLGQGTHEQFF. The CDR3 DNA is TGTGCCAGCAGTTACTTGGGACAGGGGACCCATGAGCAGTTCTTC. V is TRBV6-2 or TRBV6-3 and J is TRBJ2-1, with TRBD1 matching 10 bases. Germline loops: CDR1 MNHEY, CDR2 SVGEGT. The length of the CDR3 is 15 residues. The junction had 5 bases not matched to a gene; V was cut back by 1 base and J by 8 bases.

This clonotype was counted a few times. The rearrangement links TRBV6-1 to TRBJ1-5; D is ambiguous. V was clipped by 3 bases and J by 9 bases, with 12 bases between them. The CDR3 extends over 13 amino acids. CDR1 and CDR2 (germline): MNHNS, SASEGT. The CDR3: CASSDDLFGPQHF. CDR3 DNA sequence: TGTGCCAGCAGTGACGACCTCTTTGGGCCCCAGCATTTT.

This chain's CDR3 is CASSLDGAGFEETQYF. The CDR3 region has the DNA TGCGCCAGCAGCTTGGATGGGGCTGGTTTTGAGGAGACCCAGTACTTC. The chain combines TRBV5-1 with TRBJ2-5, with TRBD1 as a possible D gene (5 bases). V was trimmed by 0 bases and J by 5 bases, leaving 17 bases between them. This CDR3 region has 16 residues. Germline CDR1 and CDR2: SGHRS and YFSETQ.

This clonotype was detected only a few times. The J gene is TRBJ2-3, the V gene TRBV5-6; TRBD2 matches 12 bases. Germline lookup yields CDR1 SGHDT and CDR2 YYEEEE. The CDR3 spans 17 residues. V lost 1 base to trimming and J lost 2 bases; unmatched junction nucleotides: 5. The CDR3 loop is CASSLRGLAGHTDTQYF. The CDR3 DNA reads TGTGCCAGCAGCTTGAGGGGACTAGCGGGCCACACAGATACGCAGTATTTT.

This clonotype appeared many times. This chain connects TRBV5-1 to TRBJ1-1; maybe TRBD1 (6 bases). Germline V lookup: CDR1 SGHRS, CDR2 YFSETQ. V dropped 5 bases and J dropped 6 bases, with 20 bases sitting between them. The CDR3 length is 15 residues. CDR3 amino acids: CASSYTGSYTPEAFF. CDR3 nucleotide sequence: TGCGCCAGCAGTTATACAGGGAGTTACACTCCTGAAGCTTTCTTT.

This clonotype showed up just a few times. The gene calls are TRBV20-1 and TRBJ2-7; D possibly corresponds to TRBD2 (6 bases). Trimming shortened V by 2 bases and J by 4 bases, and 12 bases separated the two germline ends. This CDR3 spans 13 amino acids. Germline V lookup: CDR1 DFQATT, CDR2 SNEGSKA (reference sequence). The CDR3 DNA sequence: TGCAGTGCTAGAAAGCGGGCTACATACGAGCAGTACTTC. Its translation is CSARKRATYEQYF.

This clonotype was seen only a few times. This chain uses TRBV7-9 with TRBJ1-3, with 7 bases lining up with TRBD1. V dropped 4 bases and J dropped 0; count of bases not matched to a gene: 6. Germline CDR1 is SEHNR and CDR2 is FQNEAQ (reference sequence). The CDR3 consists of 16 residues. The CDR3 sequence is CASSWGQPSSGNTIYF. DNA for the CDR3: TGTGCCAGCAGCTGGGGACAGCCTAGCTCTGGAAACACCATATATTTT.

The chain couples TRBV20-1 to TRBJ2-1; 13 nucleotides agree with TRBD2. CDR1 and CDR2 from the germline V gene are DFQATT and SNEGSKA (reference sequence). The V gene end was trimmed by 5 bases and the J gene end by 5 bases; junction bases not matched to a gene: 12. This CDR3 spans 17 amino acids. The CDR3 protein is CSAPPFALAGGDNEQFF. The CDR3 coding sequence is TGCAGTGCTCCGCCTTTCGCACTAGCGGGGGGGGACAATGAGCAGTTCTTC.

The table lists this clonotype with a few counts. The chain joins TRBV20-1 to TRBJ2-2; no definite D call. With 6 bases removed from V and 1 base from J, the gap between germline ends came to 9 bases. The CDR3 contains 13 residues. Germline V gene lookup returns CDR1 DFQATT and CDR2 SNEGSKA (reference sequence). The CDR3 loop is CSASPQNTGELFF. CDR3 sequence (DNA): TGCAGTGCCAGTCCGCAGAACACCGGGGAGCTGTTTTTT.

The rearrangement links TRBV11-3 to TRBJ2-3, with D uncertain. Trimming pared 6 bases from V and 4 bases from J, leaving 11 bases between. Per the germline V gene, CDR1 is SGHNT and CDR2 is YENEEA. CDR3 length equals 13 residues. The CDR3 DNA follows: TGTGCCAGCAGGGGAAACAGCGCAGATACGCAGTATTTT. Its protein product is CASRGNSADTQYF.

The chain links TRBV6-5 to TRBJ2-1, with D perhaps TRBD1 (5 bases). Germline assignment: CDR1 MNHEY and CDR2 SVGAGI. The CDR3 is made up of 16 amino acids. Between the trimmed V and J ends, which lost 0 bases and 8 bases, there was a span of 17 bases. The CDR3 DNA reads as TGTGCCAGCAGTTACTCTGGGGCTAGAGGTGGGGATGAGCAGTTCTTC. This encodes CASSYSGARGGDEQFF.

The rearrangement links TRBV20-1 to TRBJ2-5; tentatively, D is TRBD1 (7 bases). The CDR3 runs 14 residues. CDR1 is DFQATT, CDR2 SNEGSKA, per germline (reference sequence). Trimming cost V 3 bases and J 3 bases, with 14 bases left between them. CDR3 in DNA: TGCAGTGCTAGCCCCAGGGGGGTGAAAGAGACCCAGTACTTC. It specifies CSASPRGVKETQYF.

This clonotype was observed at least ten times. V gene TRBV5-1 combines with J gene TRBJ2-5; D not resolved. This CDR3 spans 12 amino acids. Germline loops: CDR1 SGHRS, CDR2 YFSETQ. V lost 0 bases and J 2 bases, leaving 2 bases between the germline ends. CDR3 amino acids: CASSLGQETQYF. The CDR3 region has the DNA TGCGCCAGCAGCTTGGGACAAGAGACCCAGTACTTC.

This clonotype was seen a single time. J is TRBJ1-6 and V is TRBV3-1; D gene unclear. Germline V CDR1 and CDR2: LGHDT, YNNKEL (reference sequence). V lost 8 bases to trimming and J lost 3 bases, with 14 bases between them. The CDR3 is made up of 15 amino acids. CDR3 region: CASRESGSYNSPLHF. CDR3 DNA sequence: TGTGCCAGCCGGGAAAGTGGTAGCTATAATTCACCCCTCCACTTT.

The CDR3 loop reads CASSLGSLGRETQYF. The CDR3 nucleotides are TGTGCCAGCAGCCTAGGTTCGTTAGGGCGGGAGACCCAGTACTTC. The chain carries TRBV6-2 or TRBV6-3 and TRBJ2-5; no reliable D call. CDR3 length: 15 amino acids. The V gene lost 6 bases and the J gene lost 5 bases, with 19 bases spanning the gap. Germline CDR1 and CDR2: MNHEY and SVGEGT.

In this sample, this clonotype turned up many times. This sequence joins TRBV12-3 or TRBV12-4 and TRBJ2-1, with TRBD1 matching over 9 bases. This CDR3 is 15 amino acids long. Losses at the gene ends were 6 bases for V and 3 bases for J; bases not matched to a gene: 6. The CDR3 nucleotides read TGTGCCAGCAGCCAGGGACAGGGCGTCTACAATGAGCAGTTCTTC. As protein: CASSQGQGVYNEQFF.

This clonotype was found many times. The gene calls are TRBV12-3 or TRBV12-4 and TRBJ2-1; D uncertain. The V end was cut by 1 base, the J end by 0 bases, with 7 bases between. The CDR3 covers 15 residues. The CDR3 bases are TGTGCCAGCAGTTTAGAGCAGAGCTCCTACAATGAGCAGTTCTTC. Translating gives CASSLEQSSYNEQFF.

The gene calls are TRBV7-9 and TRBJ2-2; D might be TRBD2 (5 bases). V shed 5 bases and J shed 6 bases, with 13 bases lying between them. From germline, CDR1 is SEHNR and CDR2 FQNEAQ (reference sequence). The CDR3 is 14 residues long. The CDR3 region is CASSPASSPGELFF. In DNA, the CDR3 is TGTGCCAGCAGCCCAGCTAGCTCTCCCGGGGAGCTGTTTTTT.

This clonotype was picked up many times. The chain carries TRBV20-1 and TRBJ1-5; 7 bases are a match to TRBD1. The ends lost 3 bases at V and 1 base at J; junction bases unmatched: 6. Germline lookup yields CDR1 DFQATT and CDR2 SNEGSKA (reference sequence). CDR3 length: 15 residues. CDR3: CSARGPDRSNQPQHF. CDR3 sequence (DNA): TGCAGTGCTAGGGGTCCGGACAGGAGCAATCAGCCCCAGCATTTT.

This chain joins TRBV7-9 and TRBJ2-2, with D perhaps TRBD1 (6 bases). V was pared by 5 bases and J by 4 bases, with 14 bases between. The germline CDR1 and CDR2 sequences are SEHNR and FQNEAQ (reference sequence). This CDR3 comprises 15 residues. CDR3 sequence (DNA): TGTGCCAGCAGCCTCAAGGGGGATGGCACCGGGGAGCTGTTTTTT. It translates to CASSLKGDGTGELFF. Full variable domain (rest looked up from reference TRBV7-9 and TRBJ2-2): DTGVSQNPRHKITKRGQNVTFRCDPISEHNRLYWYRQTLGQGPEFLTYFQNEAQLEKSRLLSDRFSAERPKGSFSTLEIQRTEQGDSAMYLCASSLKGDGTGELFFGEGSRLTVL.

This clonotype came up many times. The CDR3: CASSLVGLAGQDTQYF. Here the CDR3 DNA reads TGTGCCAGCAGCCTGGTGGGACTAGCGGGACAAGATACGCAGTATTTT. This rearrangement joins TRBV11-2 to TRBJ2-3; TRBD2 agrees at 13 bases. The V and J ends lost 5 bases and 5 bases, in that order; junction bases with no gene match: 7. Germline loops: CDR1 SGHAT, CDR2 FQNNGV. This CDR3 is built from 16 residues.

To note about this clonotype: One junction end does not reproduce the germline sequence, and a read error may be involved. V gene TRBV5-1 combines with J gene TRBJ1-4; perhaps TRBD1 as D (5 bases). Germline CDR1 reads SGHRS; CDR2 reads YFSETQ. This CDR3 is 15 amino acids long. The CDR3 loop reads CASSHSGTIDEKPFF. For the CDR3, the DNA is TGCGCCAGCAGCCACTCCGGGACGATAGATGAAAAACCGTTTTTT.

This clonotype was counted many times. The chain uses TRBV5-1 and TRBJ2-7; TRBD1 is a possible D gene (5 bases). V dropped 0 bases and J dropped 0 bases, with 7 bases sitting between them. Germline loops: CDR1 SGHRS, CDR2 YFSETQ. There are 14 residues in the CDR3. CDR3 nucleotides: TGCGCCAGCAGCTTGGATACAGGCTCCTACGAGCAGTACTTC. Protein product: CASSLDTGSYEQYF.